In its sample, the clone carrying this T cell receptor (beta chain) ranks as medium-sized. cDNA was made from approximately 0.55 ug RNA using alpha and beta constant primers. Each of the alpha and beta chains got its own library through chain-specific third strand synthesis with indices. TCRdb reprocessed the 5' RACE reads with MiXCR, giving one entry per CDR3 protein. This sample has 18,000 or so distinct CDR3 sequences; 9.5% to 15% occur once, and the top ten carry approximately 10%. The data were taken from a study of HIV-infected patients and healthy controls. The germline V gene encodes CDR1 MGHDK and CDR2 SYGVNS. The CDR3 extends over 16 amino acids. V was clipped by 2 bases and J by 6 bases; unmatched bases: 8. The repertoire came from unfractionated whole blood and reflected all unsorted peripheral T cells.

Sequenced material: blood. This TCR was sampled from an adult in good health. The chain combines TRBV25-1 with TRBJ1-4; 8 nucleotides match TRBD1. The CDR3, as DNA: TGTGCCAGCAGTGAACAAGAGGCCAGGGGGCATGAAAAACTGTTTTTT. It specifies CASSEQEARGHEKLFF.